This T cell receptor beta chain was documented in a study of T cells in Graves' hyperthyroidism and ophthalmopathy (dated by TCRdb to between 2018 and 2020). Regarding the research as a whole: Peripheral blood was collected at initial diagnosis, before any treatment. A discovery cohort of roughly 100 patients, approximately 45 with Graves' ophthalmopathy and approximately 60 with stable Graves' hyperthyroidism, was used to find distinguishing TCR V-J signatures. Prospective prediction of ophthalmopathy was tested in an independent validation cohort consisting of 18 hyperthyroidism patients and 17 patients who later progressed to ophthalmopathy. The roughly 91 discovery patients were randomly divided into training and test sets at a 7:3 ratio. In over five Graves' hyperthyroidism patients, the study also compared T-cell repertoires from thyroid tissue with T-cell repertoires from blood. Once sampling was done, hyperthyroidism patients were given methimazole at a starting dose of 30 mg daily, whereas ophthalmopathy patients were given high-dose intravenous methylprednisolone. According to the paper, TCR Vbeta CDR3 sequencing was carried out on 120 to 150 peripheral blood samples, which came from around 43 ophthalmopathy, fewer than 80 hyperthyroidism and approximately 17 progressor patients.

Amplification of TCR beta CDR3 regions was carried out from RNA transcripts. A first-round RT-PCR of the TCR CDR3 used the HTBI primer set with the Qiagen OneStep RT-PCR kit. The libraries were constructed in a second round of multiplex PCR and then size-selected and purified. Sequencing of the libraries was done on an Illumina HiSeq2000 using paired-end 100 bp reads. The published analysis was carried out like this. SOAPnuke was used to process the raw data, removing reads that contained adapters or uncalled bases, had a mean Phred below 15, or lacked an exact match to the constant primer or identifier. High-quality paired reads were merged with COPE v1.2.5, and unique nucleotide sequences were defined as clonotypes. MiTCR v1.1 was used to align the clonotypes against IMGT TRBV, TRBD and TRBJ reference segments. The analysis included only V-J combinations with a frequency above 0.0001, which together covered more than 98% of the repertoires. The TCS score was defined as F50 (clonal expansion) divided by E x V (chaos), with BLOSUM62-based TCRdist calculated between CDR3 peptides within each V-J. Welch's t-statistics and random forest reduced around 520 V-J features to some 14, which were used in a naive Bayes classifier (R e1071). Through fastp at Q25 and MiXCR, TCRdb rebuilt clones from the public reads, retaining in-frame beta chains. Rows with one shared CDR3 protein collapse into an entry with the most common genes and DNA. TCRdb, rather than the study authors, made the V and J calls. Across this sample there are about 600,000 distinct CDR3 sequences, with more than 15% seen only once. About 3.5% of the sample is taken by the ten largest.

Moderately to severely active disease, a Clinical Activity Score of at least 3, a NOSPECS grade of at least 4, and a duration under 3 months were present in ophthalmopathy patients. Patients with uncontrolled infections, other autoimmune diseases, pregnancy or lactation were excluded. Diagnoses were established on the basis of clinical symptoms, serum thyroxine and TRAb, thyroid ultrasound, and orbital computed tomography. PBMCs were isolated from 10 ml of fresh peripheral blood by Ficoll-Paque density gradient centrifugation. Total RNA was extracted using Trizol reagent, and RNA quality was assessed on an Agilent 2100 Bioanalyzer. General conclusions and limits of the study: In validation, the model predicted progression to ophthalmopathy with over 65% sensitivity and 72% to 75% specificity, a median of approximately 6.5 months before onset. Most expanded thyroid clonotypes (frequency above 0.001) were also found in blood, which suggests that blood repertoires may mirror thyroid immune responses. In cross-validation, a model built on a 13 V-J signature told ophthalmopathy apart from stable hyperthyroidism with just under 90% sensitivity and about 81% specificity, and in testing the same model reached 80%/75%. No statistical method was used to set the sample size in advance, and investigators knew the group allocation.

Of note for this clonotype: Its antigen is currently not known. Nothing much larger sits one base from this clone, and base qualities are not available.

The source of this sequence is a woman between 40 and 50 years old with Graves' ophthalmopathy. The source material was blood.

The CDR3 sequence is CASSVGLAGGPYEQYF. The DNA reads as follows: TGTGCCAGCAGCGTCGGACTAGCGGGAGGGCCCTACGAGCAGTACTTC. The receptor chain draws on TRBV11-2 and TRBJ2-7; 15 bases in the middle match TRBD2. The germline V gene supplies CDR1 SGHAT and CDR2 FQNNGV. Inclusive of the bounding cysteine and phenylalanine, the CDR3 is 16 residues long. The retained sequence is limited to the CDR3, 48 bases, with the frame set at the first base. Trimmed from V: 5 bases; trimmed from J: 2 bases; junction bases lacking a gene match: 4.